The 26 T cell receptor beta chains below all came from one sample that was sequenced in a study of cytomegalovirus exposure and HLA in healthy donors (dated by TCRdb to about 2017). The library was generated by the immunoSEQ multiplex PCR assay. For the multiplex PCR, a mixture combining 60 forward primers for TCR Vbeta segments and 13 reverse primers for TCR Jbeta segments was used. Here the immuneACCESS table is served through TCRdb, limited to in-frame sequences with V and J called. Missing clones are a known gap in these copies; in checked studies unresolved V genes cover under half, and the rest lacks a known reason. The sample table shows some 180,000 clones, and 60% to 80% are seen once. The top ten constitute less than 3.5% of the sample. Sequenced sample: PBMCs. These receptors came from a woman under 40 in good health and CMV-seronegative.

This clone has a handful of counts. For the CDR3, the DNA is TGTGCCAGCAGGGGGGGGGACTATGGCTACACCTTC. As protein: CASRGGDYGYTF. V and J are TRBV6-1 and TRBJ1-2, with D tentatively TRBD1 (5 bases). CDR3 size: 12 residues. With 6 bases removed from V and 3 bases from J, the gap between germline ends came to 8 bases. Germline CDR1 MNHNS, CDR2 SASEGT.

About this clone itself: One end of the junction varies from germline; a read error may be responsible. This sequence joins TRBV7-9 and TRBJ1-6; D remains ambiguous. Germline assignment: CDR1 SEHNR and CDR2 FQNEAQ (reference sequence). The CDR3 sequence is 13 residues long. The CDR3 DNA is TGTTCCAGCAGCTTAATGGGCAATTCACCCCTCCACTTT. It specifies CSSSLMGNSPLHF.

This chain joins TRBV29-1 and TRBJ2-5; no definite D call. Trimming cost V 0 bases and J 2 bases, with 16 bases left between them. The V gene's germline CDR1 is SQVTM and CDR2 ANQGSEA. This CDR3 is 16 amino acids long. Here the CDR3 reads CSVEDPANYAQETQYF. The CDR3 DNA reads as TGCAGCGTTGAAGATCCGGCGAACTACGCACAAGAGACCCAGTACTTC. Variable domain in full (rest from reference TRBV29-1 and TRBJ2-5): SAVISQKPSRDICQRGTSLTIQCQVDSQVTMMFWYRQQPGQSLTLIATANQGSEATYESGFVIDKFPISRPNLTFSTLTVSNMSPEDSSIYLCSVEDPANYAQETQYFGPGTRLLVL.

This clone appeared a few times. The chain uses TRBV20-1 and TRBJ2-5; perhaps TRBD1 as D (6 bases). The CDR3 length is 11 residues. V lost 4 bases and J 5 bases, leaving 8 bases between the germline ends. Germline assignment: CDR1 DFQATT and CDR2 SNEGSKA (reference sequence). CDR3 in DNA: TGCAGTGCTAACAGGGCGGAGACCCAGTACTTC. Translating it yields CSANRAETQYF.

The chain joins TRBV30 to TRBJ2-3; 9 bases are a match to TRBD2. CDR3 size: 14 residues. Per germline, CDR1 GTSNPN and CDR2 SVGIG (reference sequence). Unmatched junction bases numbered 1, after V lost 2 bases and J lost 1 base. Here the CDR3 DNA reads TGTGCCTGGAGTATAGCGGGGGGCACAGATACGCAGTATTTT. Its protein product is CAWSIAGGTDTQYF.

V and J are TRBV7-9 and TRBJ2-3; 7 bases map to TRBD1. CDR1 is SEHNR, CDR2 FQNEAQ, per germline (reference sequence). The CDR3 totals 14 residues. V shed 5 bases and J 2 bases; nucleotides not matched to a gene: 4. The CDR3 coding sequence is TGTGCCAGCAGCCGACAGGGCCCCACAGATACGCAGTATTTT. This encodes CASSRQGPTDTQYF.

This chain joins TRBV5-1 and TRBJ1-6; D might be TRBD1 (6 bases). Trimming pared 6 bases from V and 7 bases from J, leaving 17 bases between. Germline V gene sequence: CDR1 SGHRS, CDR2 YFSETQ. CDR3 size: 15 residues. In nucleotides, the CDR3 is TGCGCCAGCACCATCCGGGGGGGGCACAATTCACCCCTCCACTTT. Translating it yields CASTIRGGHNSPLHF.

The rearrangement joins TRBV4-1 to TRBJ2-5, with unresolved D. This CDR3 is 15 amino acids long. The germline V and J ends were trimmed by 0 bases and 2 bases, with 10 bases remaining between them. Looked up from germline, CDR1 is MGHRA and CDR2 is YSYEKL. CDR3 region: CASSQDRGSQETQYF. In DNA, the CDR3 is TGCGCCAGCAGCCAAGATAGAGGCTCTCAAGAGACCCAGTACTTC.

This chain uses TRBV5-4 with TRBJ1-5, with TRBD1 identical over 8 bases. Per the germline V gene, CDR1 is SGHNT and CDR2 is YYREEE (reference sequence). V gave up 3 bases and J gave up 6 bases; unmatched junction bases: 5. This CDR3 spans 14 amino acids. The CDR3 DNA reads as TGTGCCAGCAGCTCTCAGGGGGCCCCTCAGCCCCAGCATTTT. Amino acid sequence: CASSSQGAPQPQHF. Complete variable domain (other parts from reference TRBV5-4 and TRBJ1-5): ETGVTQSPTHLIKTRGQQVTLRCSSQSGHNTVSWYQQALGQGPQFIFQYYREEENGRGNFPPRFSGLQFPNYSSELNVNALELDDSALYLCASSSQGAPQPQHFGDGTRLSIL.

This clone occurred a few times. V and J are TRBV10-3 and TRBJ1-1; possibly TRBD1 for D (5 bases). V gave up 11 bases and J gave up 0 bases, with 13 bases separating them. Per the germline V gene, CDR1 is ENHRY and CDR2 is SYGVKD. This CDR3 is built from 13 residues. CDR3 amino acids: CAVNSDMNTEAFF. The CDR3 nucleotides read TGTGCCGTTAATTCGGACATGAACACTGAAGCTTTCTTT.

This sequence joins TRBV5-1 and TRBJ2-7; possibly TRBD1 for D (5 bases). Trimming took 0 bases from V and 2 from J, leaving 12 bases between them. Germline lookup yields CDR1 SGHRS and CDR2 YFSETQ. The CDR3 spans 15 residues. CDR3 loop: CASSLALGQAYEQYF. CDR3 in DNA: TGCGCCAGCAGCTTGGCCCTAGGACAAGCCTACGAGCAGTACTTC.

The chain recombines TRBV5-8 with TRBJ2-5; D is perhaps TRBD1 (5 bases). Germline V gene lookup returns CDR1 SGHTS and CDR2 YDEGEE. The CDR3 consists of 14 residues. V was shortened by 2 bases and J by 0 bases, with 8 bases between the two germline ends. The DNA for the CDR3 is TGTGCCAGCAGCTTATTGGACAACCAAGAGACCCAGTACTTC. Protein product: CASSLLDNQETQYF.

The chain uses TRBV6-5 and TRBJ2-1, with a weak D call TRBD2 (6 bases). This CDR3 region has 14 residues. Trimming stripped 6 bases from V and 7 bases from J, with 16 bases between. Per the germline V gene, CDR1 is MNHEY and CDR2 is SVGAGI. CDR3 in DNA: TGTGCCAGCAGCCAGACTAGTACGACGAATGAGCAGTTCTTC. It is translated as CASSQTSTTNEQFF.

The rearrangement uses TRBV7-3 and TRBJ1-3; D is unclear. Trimming took 5 bases from V and 0 from J, leaving 8 bases between them. Germline assignment: CDR1 SGHTA and CDR2 FQGTGA. The CDR3 consists of 14 residues. The CDR3 protein is CASSPSGSGNTIYF. In DNA, the CDR3 is TGTGCCAGCAGCCCATCGGGCTCTGGAAACACCATATATTTT.

The chain uses TRBV11-2 and TRBJ2-5; D remains ambiguous. The J call may be in error: the DNA end matches TRBJ2-7 better. CDR3 length equals 13 residues. Per germline, CDR1 SGHAT and CDR2 FQNNGV. The CDR3 nucleotides read TGTGCCAGCAGCCCTATGGTTTTCCACGAGCAGTACTTC. Protein: CASSPMVFHEQYF.

V gene TRBV5-5 combines with J gene TRBJ1-5; no clear D gene. The CDR3 length is 14 residues. Trimming pared 4 bases from V and 6 bases from J, leaving 14 bases between. Germline CDR1 reads SGHKS; CDR2 reads YYEKEE (reference sequence). CDR3: CASSPNVAGQPQHF. The CDR3 nucleotides read TGTGCCAGCAGCCCAAATGTAGCGGGTCAGCCCCAGCATTTT.

This clone was counted a single time. The chain is built from TRBV6-1 and TRBJ2-7, with D possibly matching TRBD2 (7 bases). The germline gives CDR1 MNHNS, CDR2 SASEGT. This CDR3 has 16 amino acids. Trimming shortened V by 2 bases and J by 3 bases, and 17 bases separated the two germline ends. The CDR3 protein is CASSEIGGQVDYEQYF. The CDR3 nucleotides read TGTGCCAGCAGTGAAATCGGGGGGCAGGTCGACTACGAGCAGTACTTC.

As DNA, the CDR3 is TGTGCCAGCAGTGAAAGGTACAGGACCTTCTACGAGCAGTACTTC. Its translation is CASSERYRTFYEQYF. The V call is TRBV2, the J call TRBJ2-7; maybe TRBD1 (5 bases). Trimming removed 2 bases from V and 3 bases from J, with 14 bases in between. Germline V gives CDR1 SNHLY, CDR2 FYNNEI. The CDR3 runs 15 residues.

The V and J genes are TRBV27 and TRBJ2-1; possible D gene TRBD1, 5 bases. The CDR3 extends over 13 amino acids. The V gene's germline CDR1 is MNHEY and CDR2 SMNVEV (reference sequence). Between the trimmed V and J ends, which lost 8 bases and 7 bases, there was a span of 15 bases. The CDR3 DNA reads TGTGCCAGCGGGTGGCAGGGCCCTAATGAGCAGTTCTTC. Translation gives CASGWQGPNEQFF.

The genes are TRBV28 and TRBJ2-2; 9 nucleotides line up with TRBD1. CDR1 and CDR2 from the germline V gene are MDHEN and SYDVKM. This CDR3 has 16 amino acids. With 4 bases clipped from V and 4 bases from J, the junction kept 7 bases outside the gene matches. CDR3 region: CASSSLDRGGTGELFF. The DNA of the CDR3 is TGTGCCAGCAGTTCCTTGGACAGGGGAGGCACCGGGGAGCTGTTTTTT.

The chain couples TRBV18 to TRBJ2-7, with D maybe TRBD1 (6 bases). The CDR3 has 14 amino acids. Germline loops: CDR1 KGHSH, CDR2 LQKENI. V was shortened by 0 bases and J by 6 bases, with 12 bases between the two germline ends. Here the CDR3 reads CASSPPIGGSEQYF. The CDR3 DNA is TGTGCCAGCTCACCACCGATTGGGGGCAGCGAGCAGTACTTC. Looking up the rest from reference TRBV18 and TRBJ2-7 gives the full variable domain: NAGVMQNPRHLVRRRGQEARLRCSPMKGHSHVYWYRQLPEEGLKFMVYLQKENIIDESGMPKERFSAEFPKEGPSILRIQQVVRGDSAAYFCASSPPIGGSEQYFGPGTRLTVT.

The CDR3 sequence is CASSQGLAGAVETQYF. The CDR3, as DNA: TGCGCCAGCAGCCAAGGACTAGCGGGAGCGGTAGAGACCCAGTACTTC. The rearrangement joins TRBV4-1 to TRBJ2-5; 12 positions match TRBD2. The CDR3 is 16 residues long. With 1 base clipped from V and 4 bases from J, the junction kept 4 bases outside the gene matches. Germline CDR1 and CDR2: MGHRA and YSYEKL.

The CDR3 sequence is CASSFNPAGGVEETQYF. The CDR3 DNA is TGCGCCAGCAGCTTCAACCCAGCGGGAGGGGTTGAGGAGACCCAGTACTTC. J is TRBJ2-5 and V is TRBV5-1; 10 nucleotides match TRBD2. The trim removed 2 bases at V and 5 bases at J, leaving 12 bases unmatched. The CDR3 length is 17 residues. CDR1 is SGHRS, CDR2 YFSETQ, per germline. Complete variable domain (other parts from reference TRBV5-1 and TRBJ2-5): KAGVTQTPRYLIKTRGQQVTLSCSPISGHRSVSWYQQTPGQGLQFLFEYFSETQRNKGNFPGRFSGRQFSNSRSEMNVSTLELGDSALYLCASSFNPAGGVEETQYFGPGTRLLVL.

The gene calls are TRBV7-3 and TRBJ2-1; TRBD2 matches at 11 bases. CDR3 size: 15 residues. Germline values: CDR1 SGHTA, CDR2 FQGTGA. Trimming took 1 base from V and 5 from J; bases not matched to a gene: 1. CDR3 nucleotides: TGTGCCAGCAGCTTAAGACTAGCGGGGAACAATGAGCAGTTCTTC. This sequence encodes CASSLRLAGNNEQFF.

In DNA form, the CDR3 reads TGTGCCAGCAGTTACGCGGGACAGCAGAACACTGAAGCTTTCTTT. Its protein is CASSYAGQQNTEAFF. This chain uses TRBV6-5 with TRBJ1-1; TRBD1 matches at 7 bases. Germline trimming cut 2 bases from V and 1 base from J; bases unmatched to any gene: 4. This CDR3 spans 15 amino acids. Germline loops: CDR1 MNHEY, CDR2 SVGAGI.

V gene TRBV30 combines with J gene TRBJ2-2; unclear D gene. The V and J ends lost 1 base and 0 bases respectively, with 3 bases between them. CDR1 is GTSNPN, CDR2 SVGIG, per germline (reference sequence). This CDR3 is built from 13 residues. The CDR3 nucleotides are TGTGCCTGGAGTGGGCCGAACACCGGGGAGCTGTTTTTT. It encodes CAWSGPNTGELFF.